The 6 T cell receptor beta chains below all came from one sample that was sequenced in a study of cytomegalovirus exposure and HLA in healthy donors. Primers for the PCR totalled 60 Vbeta and 13 Jbeta. Sequencing was performed with immunoSEQ multiplex PCR; in TCRdb, only in-frame clones are kept and a portion is missing. The table has about 200,000 clones, around 79% seen once. Source material: PBMCs. The receptors originated from a man between 18 and 35 years old in good health and CMV-seronegative.

There are a few counts of this clone. V and J are TRBV6-5 and TRBJ1-1, with D possibly TRBD1 on 5 matching bases. From germline, CDR1 is MNHEY and CDR2 SVGAGI. V lost 0 bases, J lost 3 bases, and 8 bases lay in between. The CDR3 is 14 amino acids. The CDR3 DNA follows: TGTGCCAGCAGTTACTCCGGGGGGTACACTGAAGCTTTCTTT. Translated: CASSYSGGYTEAFF.

The gene calls are TRBV5-1 and TRBJ1-4, with 9 bases that match TRBD1. The CDR3 is made up of 18 amino acids. V was pared by 3 bases and J by 8 bases, with 17 bases of the junction left unmatched. Germline lookup yields CDR1 SGHRS and CDR2 YFSETQ. CDR3 nucleotides: TGCGCCAGCAGCTCGTCCGTCCGGGACAGGGAAATTGACGAAAAACTGTTTTTT. It is translated as CASSSSVRDREIDEKLFF.

This clone was counted between two and nine times. The chain is built from TRBV6-1 and TRBJ2-6; 7 bases map to TRBD1. V trimming: 2 bases; J trimming: 2 bases; junction bases outside the gene matches: 15. Germline loops: CDR1 MNHNS, CDR2 SASEGT. The CDR3 totals 20 residues. CDR3 in DNA: TGTGCCAGCAGTGAATACCCCTCGGGGACAGAGGGGGCTGGGGCCAACGTCCTGACTTTC. Protein sequence: CASSEYPSGTEGAGANVLTF.

This clone appeared a few times. V gene TRBV9 combines with J gene TRBJ2-1; D is perhaps TRBD2 (6 bases). This CDR3 region has 18 residues. The ends were cut back, 2 bases at V and 6 bases at J, with 24 bases in the middle. In germline, CDR1 is SGDLS, CDR2 YYNGEE. The CDR3 protein is CASSVFDIVAGIGNEQFF. The CDR3 region has the DNA TGTGCCAGCAGCGTTTTTGATATCGTGGCGGGAATCGGCAATGAGCAGTTCTTC.

The rearrangement joins TRBV5-1 to TRBJ1-1; D unclear. The V gene's germline CDR1 is SGHRS and CDR2 YFSETQ. The ends were cut back, 5 bases at V and 3 bases at J, with 14 bases in the middle. The CDR3 contains 14 residues. CDR3 in amino acids: CASSPHRRDTEAFF. For the CDR3, the DNA is TGCGCCAGCAGTCCCCATCGTCGGGACACTGAAGCTTTCTTT.

This clone is a singleton in its sample. This chain links TRBV7-9 with TRBJ2-7; unclear D gene. Germline loops: CDR1 SEHNR, CDR2 FQNEAQ (reference sequence). The CDR3 contains 12 residues. Trimming took off 6 bases at V and 0 bases at J, with 6 bases between the two ends. Here the CDR3 reads CASSLSSYEQYF. CDR3 nucleotides: TGTGCCAGCAGTTTGAGCTCCTACGAGCAGTACTTC.